Following are 18 T cell receptor beta chains from one sample sequenced in a study of blood T cell repertoires in COVID-19. Using immunoSEQ multiplex PCR, the repertoire was profiled, and TCRdb retains in-frame clones only, with some absent. In the table there are 60,000 to 70,000 clones, approximately 90% of which are singletons. The sample consisted of peripheral blood. These receptors originate from a human donor in a cohort sampled during active COVID-19.

V is TRBV12-3 or TRBV12-4 and J is TRBJ1-4; TRBD1 aligns across 7 bases. V lost 5 bases to trimming and J lost 7 bases; unmatched junction nucleotides: 4. This CDR3 contains 13 residues. The CDR3 spells CASSRQGGEKLFF. The CDR3 DNA reads TGTGCCAGCAGTCGGCAGGGGGGTGAAAAACTGTTTTTT.

V is TRBV15 and J is TRBJ2-2, with D hard to call. Germline assignment: CDR1 LNHNV and CDR2 YYDKDF (reference sequence). The ends were cut back, 5 bases at V and 2 bases at J, with 12 bases in the middle. The CDR3 contains 15 residues. The CDR3 sequence: CATSPIVENTGELFF. The CDR3 coding sequence is TGTGCCACCAGCCCGATAGTCGAAAACACCGGGGAGCTGTTTTTT.

The V and J genes are TRBV5-1 and TRBJ2-3, with D perhaps TRBD1 (5 bases). Looked up from germline, CDR1 is SGHRS and CDR2 is YFSETQ. This CDR3 is 14 amino acids long. Trimming shortened V by 4 bases and J by 5 bases, and 14 bases separated the two germline ends. The CDR3 sequence: CASSPRYQGDTQYF. DNA of the CDR3: TGCGCCAGCAGCCCAAGATACCAGGGAGATACGCAGTATTTT.

This chain joins TRBV2 and TRBJ2-2; D gene unclear. The CDR3 contains 16 residues. V lost 4 bases, J lost 0 bases, and 12 bases lay in between. CDR1 SNHLY and CDR2 FYNNEI come from the germline V gene. The CDR3 DNA follows: TGTGCCAGCAGTGCTTTCCGGTCTTCGAACACCGGGGAGCTGTTTTTT. This encodes CASSAFRSSNTGELFF.

This rearrangement joins TRBV18 to TRBJ2-2, with 7 bases fitting TRBD1. The V gene end was trimmed by 7 bases and the J gene end by 3 bases; junction bases not matched to a gene: 5. The V gene's germline CDR1 is KGHSH and CDR2 LQKENI. The CDR3 runs to 14 residues. CDR3 sequence: CASCDRDYTGELFF. The CDR3 DNA is TGTGCCAGCTGTGACAGGGATTACACCGGGGAGCTGTTTTTT.

This clone was recorded only once. The chain links TRBV24-1 to TRBJ2-1; D is perhaps TRBD1 (5 bases). V lost 4 bases, J lost 6 bases, and 21 bases lay in between. CDR1 and CDR2 (germline): KGHDR, SFDVKD. The CDR3 contains 17 residues. The CDR3 region is CATSDRTLGALTNEQFF. The CDR3 bases are TGTGCCACCAGTGACCGGACCCTTGGGGCTTTGACCAATGAGCAGTTCTTC.

The rearrangement joins TRBV19 to TRBJ1-1; no firm D call. V lost 5 bases and J 2 bases, leaving 15 bases between the germline ends. CDR3 length: 15 amino acids. The germline V gene encodes CDR1 LNHDA and CDR2 SQIVND (reference sequence). The CDR3 DNA sequence: TGTGCCAGTAGTGTCCCGGGAAGGCGAAACACTGAAGCTTTCTTT. Translation: CASSVPGRRNTEAFF. The variable domain in full, completed from reference TRBV19 and TRBJ1-1, reads DGGITQSPKYLFRKEGQNVTLSCEQNLNHDAMYWYRQDPGQGLRLIYYSQIVNDFQKGDIAEGYSVSREKKESFPLTVTSAQKNPTAFYLCASSVPGRRNTEAFFGQGTRLTVV.

The V and J genes are TRBV4-3 and TRBJ1-1; no firm D call. The V gene's germline CDR1 is LGHNA and CDR2 YSLEER. The CDR3 is 13 residues long. V gave up 3 bases and J gave up 4 bases, with 9 bases separating them. The CDR3 DNA follows: TGCGCCAGCAGCCACGGAGGTAGCACTGAAGCTTTCTTT. This translates into CASSHGGSTEAFF.

The chain employs TRBV5-1 and TRBJ1-1, with D tentatively TRBD1 (6 bases). The V gene lost 4 bases and the J gene lost 1 base, with 14 bases spanning the gap. Germline values: CDR1 SGHRS, CDR2 YFSETQ. The CDR3 consists of 15 residues. The CDR3 loop is CASSGITGTNTEAFF. Here the CDR3 DNA reads TGCGCCAGCAGCGGAATCACAGGGACGAACACTGAAGCTTTCTTT.

The gene calls are TRBV7-2 and TRBJ2-5; D is possibly TRBD2 (6 bases). The germline CDR1 and CDR2 sequences are SGHTA and FQGNSA. V lost 5 bases and J 5 bases, leaving 21 bases between the germline ends. There are 16 residues in the CDR3. In DNA form, the CDR3 reads TGTGCCAGCAGCCCAGGACTAACGGAGTCTGCCGAGACCCAGTACTTC. Encoded protein: CASSPGLTESAETQYF.

The chain carries TRBV3-1 (or the pseudogene TRBV3-2) and TRBJ2-3; tentatively, D is TRBD2 (6 bases). V dropped 4 bases and J dropped 6 bases, with 17 bases sitting between them. This CDR3 spans 15 amino acids. Germline CDR1 is LGHDT and CDR2 is YNNKEL (reference sequence). The CDR3 DNA reads as TGTGCCAGCAGCCCTGGACTATTAGGGAGGGATACGCAGTATTTT. As protein: CASSPGLLGRDTQYF.

The chain employs TRBV7-3 and TRBJ2-3, with 10 nucleotides matching TRBD2. V was pared by 3 bases and J by 0 bases, with 3 bases of the junction left unmatched. CDR3 size: 16 residues. Germline V gene lookup returns CDR1 SGHTA and CDR2 FQGTGA. Here the CDR3 DNA reads TGTGCCAGCAGCTTTACTAGCGGGACCAGCACAGATACGCAGTATTTT. Amino acids: CASSFTSGTSTDTQYF.

The genes are TRBV5-4 and TRBJ2-7; a possible D gene is TRBD1 (5 bases). V lost 0 bases and J 1 base, leaving 11 bases between the germline ends. This CDR3 has 15 residues. CDR1 is SGHNT and CDR2 is YYREEE in the germline V gene (reference sequence). The CDR3 DNA reads TGTGCCAGCAGCTTGGGCAGGGTGCGATCCTACGAGCAGTACTTC. Residues: CASSLGRVRSYEQYF.

This chain links TRBV7-2 with TRBJ2-1, with TRBD2 as a possible D gene (8 bases). Trimming pared 0 bases from V and 5 bases from J, leaving 14 bases between. Germline-derived CDR1 and CDR2 are SGHTA and FQGNSA. This CDR3 is built from 16 residues. In nucleotides, the CDR3 is TGTGCCAGCAGCTTAGCCGGGAGGGGGCCCGACAATGAGCAGTTCTTC. It encodes CASSLAGRGPDNEQFF.

The chain joins TRBV7-8 to TRBJ2-7, with a possible D match to TRBD2 (5 bases). The CDR3 runs to 14 residues. V lost 4 bases and J 0 bases, leaving 10 bases between the germline ends. Germline CDR1 and CDR2: SGHVS and FQNEAQ. CDR3 sequence reads: CASSYRDLSYEQYF. DNA of the CDR3: TGTGCCAGCAGCTACCGGGATCTCTCCTACGAGCAGTACTTC.

This chain connects TRBV5-6 to TRBJ2-3; 8 bases match TRBD1. The V gene's germline CDR1 is SGHDT and CDR2 YYEEEE. V was clipped by 4 bases and J by 0 bases; unmatched bases: 10. This CDR3 has 17 residues. CDR3: CASSPTIGQGSTDTQYF. The CDR3 bases are TGTGCCAGCAGCCCCACCATAGGACAGGGAAGCACAGATACGCAGTATTTT.

The rearrangement links TRBV5-1 to TRBJ2-5; 7 bases agree with TRBD1. V lost 4 bases, J lost 5 bases, and 8 bases stayed unmatched. The germline gives CDR1 SGHRS, CDR2 YFSETQ. The CDR3 loop spans 14 amino acids. CDR3 in DNA: TGCGCCAGCAGCCCCCGGACAGGTGGGGAGACCCAGTACTTC. This translates into CASSPRTGGETQYF.

This rearrangement joins TRBV7-3 to TRBJ2-1; D not certain. Per germline, CDR1 SGHTA and CDR2 FQGTGA. The CDR3 runs to 14 residues. V lost 5 bases to trimming and J lost 5 bases, with 13 bases between them. This CDR3 reads CASSPSRVDNEQFF. CDR3 bases: TGTGCCAGCAGCCCATCGCGAGTTGACAATGAGCAGTTCTTC.